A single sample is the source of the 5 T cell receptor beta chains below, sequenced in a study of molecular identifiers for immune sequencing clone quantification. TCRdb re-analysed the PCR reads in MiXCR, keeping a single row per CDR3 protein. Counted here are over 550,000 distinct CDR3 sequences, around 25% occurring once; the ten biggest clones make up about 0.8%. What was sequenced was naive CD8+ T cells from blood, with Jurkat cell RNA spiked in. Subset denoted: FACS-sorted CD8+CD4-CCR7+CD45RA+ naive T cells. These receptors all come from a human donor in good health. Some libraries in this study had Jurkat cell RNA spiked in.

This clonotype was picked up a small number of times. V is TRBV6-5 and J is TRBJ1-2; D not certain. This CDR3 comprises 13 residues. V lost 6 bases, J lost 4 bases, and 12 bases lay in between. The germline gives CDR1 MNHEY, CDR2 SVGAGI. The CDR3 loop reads CASSRPERYGYTF. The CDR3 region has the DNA TGTGCCAGCAGCCGCCCAGAACGCTATGGCTACACCTTC.

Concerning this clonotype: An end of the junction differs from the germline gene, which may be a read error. The chain's CDR3 is CASSIGIGVGNNEAFF. For the CDR3, the DNA is TGTGCCAGTAGTATAGGTATCGGGGTTGGGAACAATGAAGCTTTCTTT. V gene TRBV19 combines with J gene TRBJ1-1; D remains unclear. The CDR3 has 16 amino acids. Germline V gives CDR1 LNHDA, CDR2 SQIVND (reference sequence). Variable domain in full (rest from reference TRBV19 and TRBJ1-1): DGGITQSPKYLFRKEGQNVTLSCEQNLNHDAMYWYRQDPGQGLRLIYYSQIVNDFQKGDIAEGYSVSREKKESFPLTVTSAQKNPTAFYLCASSIGIGVGNNEAFFGQGTRLTVV.

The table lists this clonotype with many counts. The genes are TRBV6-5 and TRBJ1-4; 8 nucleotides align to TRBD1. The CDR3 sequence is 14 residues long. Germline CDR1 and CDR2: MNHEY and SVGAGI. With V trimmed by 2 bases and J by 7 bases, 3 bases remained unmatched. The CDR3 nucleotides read TGTGCCAGCAGTTACGGCAGGGGGCTTGAAAAACTGTTTTTT. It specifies CASSYGRGLEKLFF.

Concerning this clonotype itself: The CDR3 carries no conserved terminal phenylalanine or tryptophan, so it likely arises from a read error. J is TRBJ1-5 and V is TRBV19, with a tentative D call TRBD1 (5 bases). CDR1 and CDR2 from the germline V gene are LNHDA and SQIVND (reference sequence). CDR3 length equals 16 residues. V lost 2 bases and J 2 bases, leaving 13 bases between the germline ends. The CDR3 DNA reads TGTGCCAGTAGTATAATCGGGGGTTTGGGCAATCAGCCCCAGCATTCT. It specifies CASSIIGGLGNQPQHS.

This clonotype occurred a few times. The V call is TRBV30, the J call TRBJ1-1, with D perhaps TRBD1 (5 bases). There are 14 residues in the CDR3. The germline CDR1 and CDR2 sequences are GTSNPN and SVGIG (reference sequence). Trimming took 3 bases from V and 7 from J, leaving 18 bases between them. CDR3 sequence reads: CAWSGDGGDGEAFF. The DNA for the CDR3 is TGTGCCTGGAGCGGCGATGGAGGGGATGGTGAAGCTTTCTTT.